Below, 2 T cell receptor beta chains from the same sample are listed, as sequenced in a study of OX40 agonist ivuxolimab in advanced cancers. TCRdb's copy holds only in-frame clones and misses some; the assay was immunoSEQ multiplex PCR. The sample consists of fewer than 25,000 clones, about 84% of them appearing once. The starting material was CD4+ or CD8+ T cells sorted from blood, obtained in a trial of the OX40 agonist ivuxolimab. The receptors originated from an adult with an advanced solid tumor such as melanoma, head and neck, liver or kidney cancer.

V usage is TRBV5-1 and J usage is TRBJ2-1; TRBD1 aligns across 8 bases. The V gene end was trimmed by 4 bases and the J gene end by 1 base; junction bases not matched to a gene: 4. CDR3 length: 15 amino acids. CDR1 SGHRS and CDR2 YFSETQ come from the germline V gene. CDR3 residues: CASSQDRASYNEQFF. CDR3 coding DNA: TGCGCCAGCAGCCAGGACAGGGCATCCTACAATGAGCAGTTCTTC. The whole variable domain, filled in from reference TRBV5-1 and TRBJ2-1, reads KAGVTQTPRYLIKTRGQQVTLSCSPISGHRSVSWYQQTPGQGLQFLFEYFSETQRNKGNFPGRFSGRQFSNSRSEMNVSTLELGDSALYLCASSQDRASYNEQFFGPGTRLTVL.

This chain uses TRBV5-4 with TRBJ1-5; 9 nucleotides line up with TRBD1. The CDR3 has 15 amino acids. In germline, CDR1 is SGHNT, CDR2 YYREEE (reference sequence). V was pared by 0 bases and J by 7 bases, with 5 bases of the junction left unmatched. The CDR3 loop reads CASSLDRGLDQPQHF. The CDR3 region has the DNA TGTGCCAGCAGCTTGGACAGGGGGCTCGACCAGCCCCAGCATTTT.